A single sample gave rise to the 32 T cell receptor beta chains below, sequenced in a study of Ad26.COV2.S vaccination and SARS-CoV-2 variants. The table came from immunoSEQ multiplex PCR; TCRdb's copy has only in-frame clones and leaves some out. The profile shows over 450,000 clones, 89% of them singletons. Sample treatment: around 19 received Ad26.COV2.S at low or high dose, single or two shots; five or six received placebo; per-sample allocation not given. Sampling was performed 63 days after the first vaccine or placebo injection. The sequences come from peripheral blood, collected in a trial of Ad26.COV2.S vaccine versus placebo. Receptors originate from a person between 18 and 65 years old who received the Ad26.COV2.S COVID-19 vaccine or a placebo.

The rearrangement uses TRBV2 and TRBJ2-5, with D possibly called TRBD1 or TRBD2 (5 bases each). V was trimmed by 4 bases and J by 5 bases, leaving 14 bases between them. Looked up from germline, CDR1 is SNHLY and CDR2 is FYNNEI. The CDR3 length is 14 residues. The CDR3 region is CASSASGARETQYF. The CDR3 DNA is TGTGCCAGCAGTGCTTCCGGGGCGCGGGAGACCCAGTACTTC.

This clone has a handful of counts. Written as DNA, the CDR3 is TGTGCCAGCAGTTACGCCCCTGGGGGGGACACTGAAGCTTTCTTT. Amino acids: CASSYAPGGDTEAFF. The chain links TRBV6-5 to TRBJ1-1; perhaps TRBD1 as D (5 bases). From germline, CDR1 is MNHEY and CDR2 SVGAGI. This CDR3 comprises 15 residues. V lost 2 bases to trimming and J lost 3 bases, with 13 bases between them.

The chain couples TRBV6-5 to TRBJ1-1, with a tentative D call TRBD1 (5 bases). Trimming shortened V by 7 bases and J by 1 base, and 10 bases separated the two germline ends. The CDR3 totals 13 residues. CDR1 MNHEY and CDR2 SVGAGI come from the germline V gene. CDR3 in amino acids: CASKGTANTEAFF. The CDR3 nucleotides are TGTGCCAGCAAGGGGACGGCGAACACTGAAGCTTTCTTT.

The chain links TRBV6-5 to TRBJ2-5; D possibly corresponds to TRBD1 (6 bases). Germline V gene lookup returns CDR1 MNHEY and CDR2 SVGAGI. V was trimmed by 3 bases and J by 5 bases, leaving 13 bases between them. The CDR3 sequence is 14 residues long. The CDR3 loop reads CASSYQGGRETQYF. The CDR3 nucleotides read TGTGCCAGCAGTTATCAAGGGGGTCGGGAGACCCAGTACTTC.

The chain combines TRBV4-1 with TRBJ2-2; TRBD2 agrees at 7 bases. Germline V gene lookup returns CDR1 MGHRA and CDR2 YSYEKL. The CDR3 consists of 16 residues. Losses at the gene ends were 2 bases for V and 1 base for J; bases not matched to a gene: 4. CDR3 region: CASSQPQRENTGELFF. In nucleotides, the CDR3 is TGCGCCAGCAGCCAACCCCAGCGGGAGAACACCGGGGAGCTGTTTTTT.

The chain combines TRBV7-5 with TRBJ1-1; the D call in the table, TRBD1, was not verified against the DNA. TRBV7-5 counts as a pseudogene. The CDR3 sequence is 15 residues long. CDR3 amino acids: CARSQTGEGDTEAFF. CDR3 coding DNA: TGTGCCAGAAGCCAAACAGGGGAAGGGGACACTGAAGCTTTCTTT.

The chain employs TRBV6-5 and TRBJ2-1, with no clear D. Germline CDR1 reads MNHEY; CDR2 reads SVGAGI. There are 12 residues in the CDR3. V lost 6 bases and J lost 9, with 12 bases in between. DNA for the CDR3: TGTGCCAGCAGCTTCGACTCACGTGAGCAGTTCTTC. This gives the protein CASSFDSREQFF.

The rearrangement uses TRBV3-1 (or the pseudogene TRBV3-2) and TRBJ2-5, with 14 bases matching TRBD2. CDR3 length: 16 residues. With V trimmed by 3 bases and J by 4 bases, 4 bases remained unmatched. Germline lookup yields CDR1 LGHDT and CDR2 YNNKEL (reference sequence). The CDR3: CASSHRTSGRPETQYF. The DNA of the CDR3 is TGTGCCAGCAGCCACCGGACTAGCGGGAGGCCAGAGACCCAGTACTTC.

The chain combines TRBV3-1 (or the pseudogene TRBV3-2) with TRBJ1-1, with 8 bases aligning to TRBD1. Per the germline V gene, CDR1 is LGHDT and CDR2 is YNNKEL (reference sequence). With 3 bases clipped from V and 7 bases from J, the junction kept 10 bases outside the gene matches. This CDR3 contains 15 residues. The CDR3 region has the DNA TGTGCCAGCAGCCACCGGACAGGGCGGGGCGGTGAAGCTTTCTTT. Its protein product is CASSHRTGRGGEAFF.

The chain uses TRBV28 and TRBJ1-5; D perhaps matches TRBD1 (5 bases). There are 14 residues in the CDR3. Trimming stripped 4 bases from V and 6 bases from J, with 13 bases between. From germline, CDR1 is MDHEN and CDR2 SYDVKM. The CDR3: CASSSTREGQPQHF. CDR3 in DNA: TGTGCCAGCAGTTCCACCAGGGAAGGTCAGCCCCAGCATTTT.

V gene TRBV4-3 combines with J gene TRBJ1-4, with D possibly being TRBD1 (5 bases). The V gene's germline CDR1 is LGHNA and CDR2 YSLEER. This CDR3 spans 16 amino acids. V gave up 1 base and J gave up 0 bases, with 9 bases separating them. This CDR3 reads CASSQVAGATNEKLFF. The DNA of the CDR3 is TGCGCCAGCAGCCAAGTTGCGGGGGCAACTAATGAAAAACTGTTTTTT.

CDR3 nucleotides: TGTGCCAGCAGCCCTGAGGGATACACCGGGGAGCTGTTTTTT. Its protein is CASSPEGYTGELFF. V and J are TRBV7-9 and TRBJ2-2, with D possibly matching TRBD2 (5 bases). Germline lookup yields CDR1 SEHNR and CDR2 FQNEAQ (reference sequence). The CDR3 consists of 14 residues. V was shortened by 5 bases and J by 3 bases, with 10 bases between the two germline ends.

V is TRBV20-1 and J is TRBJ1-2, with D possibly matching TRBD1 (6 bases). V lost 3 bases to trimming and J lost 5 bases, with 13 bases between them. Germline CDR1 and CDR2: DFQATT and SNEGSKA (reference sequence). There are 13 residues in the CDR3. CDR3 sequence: CSASTGTAYGYTF. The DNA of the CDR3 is TGCAGTGCTAGTACAGGGACTGCGTATGGCTACACCTTC.

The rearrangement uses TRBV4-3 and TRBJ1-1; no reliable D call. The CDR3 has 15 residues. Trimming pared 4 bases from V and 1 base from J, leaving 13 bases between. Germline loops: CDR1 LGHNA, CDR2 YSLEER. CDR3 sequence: CASSRRIVPNTEAFF. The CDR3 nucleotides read TGCGCCAGCAGCCGAAGAATAGTTCCGAACACTGAAGCTTTCTTT.

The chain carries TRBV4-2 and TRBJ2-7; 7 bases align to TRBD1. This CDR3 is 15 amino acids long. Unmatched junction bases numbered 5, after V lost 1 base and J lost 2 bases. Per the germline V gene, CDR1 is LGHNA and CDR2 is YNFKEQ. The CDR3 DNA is TGTGCCAGCAGCCAAGCCTACGACAGGGCCTACGAGCAGTACTTC. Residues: CASSQAYDRAYEQYF.

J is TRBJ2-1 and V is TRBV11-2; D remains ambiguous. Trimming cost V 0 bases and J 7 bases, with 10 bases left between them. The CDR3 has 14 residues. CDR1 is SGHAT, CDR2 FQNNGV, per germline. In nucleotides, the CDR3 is TGTGCCAGCAGCTTAGATTCCCGTGGGAATGAGCAGTTCTTC. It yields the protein CASSLDSRGNEQFF.

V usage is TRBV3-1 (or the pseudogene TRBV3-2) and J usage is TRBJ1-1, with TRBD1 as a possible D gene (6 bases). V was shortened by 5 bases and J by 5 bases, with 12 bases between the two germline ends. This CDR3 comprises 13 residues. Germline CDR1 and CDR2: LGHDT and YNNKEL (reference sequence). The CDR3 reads CASSYRVSTEAFF. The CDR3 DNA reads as TGTGCCAGCAGCTACAGGGTTTCGACTGAAGCTTTCTTT.

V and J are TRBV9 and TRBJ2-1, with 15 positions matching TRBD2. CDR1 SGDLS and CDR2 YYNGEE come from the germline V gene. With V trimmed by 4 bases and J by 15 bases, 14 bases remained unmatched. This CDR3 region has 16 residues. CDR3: CASSPGTSGRSRRLFF. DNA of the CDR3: TGTGCCAGCAGCCCCGGGACTAGCGGGAGGTCGCGGCGATTGTTCTTC. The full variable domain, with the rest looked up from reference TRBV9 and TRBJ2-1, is DSGVTQTPKHLITATGQRVTLRCSPRSGDLSVYWYQQSLDQGLQFLIQYYNGEERAKGNILERFSAQQFPDLHSELNLSSLELGDSALYFCASSPGTSGRSRRLFFGPGTRLTVL.

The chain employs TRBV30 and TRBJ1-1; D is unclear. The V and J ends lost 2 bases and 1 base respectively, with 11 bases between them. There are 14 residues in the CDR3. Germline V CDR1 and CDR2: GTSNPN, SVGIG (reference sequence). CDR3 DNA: TGTGCCTGGAGTCCCTACTCCGGGAACACTGAAGCTTTCTTT. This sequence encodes CAWSPYSGNTEAFF.

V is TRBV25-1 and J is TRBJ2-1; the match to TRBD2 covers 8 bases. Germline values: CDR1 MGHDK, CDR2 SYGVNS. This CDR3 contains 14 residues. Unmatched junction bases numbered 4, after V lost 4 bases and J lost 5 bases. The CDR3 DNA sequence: TGTGCCAGCAGTGTTGGACTAGCAGACAATGAGCAGTTCTTC. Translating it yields CASSVGLADNEQFF.

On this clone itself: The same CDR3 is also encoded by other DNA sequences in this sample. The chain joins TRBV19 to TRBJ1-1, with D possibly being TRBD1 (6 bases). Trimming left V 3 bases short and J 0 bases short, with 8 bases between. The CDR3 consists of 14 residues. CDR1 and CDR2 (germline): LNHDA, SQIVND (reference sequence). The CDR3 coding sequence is TGTGCCAGTAGTATCCGGGGGCTGAACACTGAAGCTTTCTTT. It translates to CASSIRGLNTEAFF.

The CDR3 region is CASSLIGPTIIYEQYF. In nucleotides, the CDR3 is TGTGCCAGCAGCTTAATCGGCCCCACAATAATATACGAGCAGTACTTC. The rearrangement uses TRBV7-3 and TRBJ2-7; D is unresolved. The length of the CDR3 is 16 residues. V was shortened by 1 base and J by 4 bases, with 17 bases between the two germline ends. The germline gives CDR1 SGHTA, CDR2 FQGTGA.

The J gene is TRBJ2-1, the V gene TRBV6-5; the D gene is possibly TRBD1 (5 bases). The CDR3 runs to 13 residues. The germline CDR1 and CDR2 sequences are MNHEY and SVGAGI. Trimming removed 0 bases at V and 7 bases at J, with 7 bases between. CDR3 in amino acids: CASSYSGVNEQFF. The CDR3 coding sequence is TGTGCCAGCAGTTACTCAGGGGTGAATGAGCAGTTCTTC.

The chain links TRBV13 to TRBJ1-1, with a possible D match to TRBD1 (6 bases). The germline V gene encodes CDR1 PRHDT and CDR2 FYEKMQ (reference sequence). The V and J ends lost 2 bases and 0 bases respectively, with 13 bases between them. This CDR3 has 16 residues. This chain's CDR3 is CASSLLQGRVNTEAFF. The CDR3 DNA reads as TGTGCCAGCAGCTTACTTCAGGGGCGGGTGAACACTGAAGCTTTCTTT.

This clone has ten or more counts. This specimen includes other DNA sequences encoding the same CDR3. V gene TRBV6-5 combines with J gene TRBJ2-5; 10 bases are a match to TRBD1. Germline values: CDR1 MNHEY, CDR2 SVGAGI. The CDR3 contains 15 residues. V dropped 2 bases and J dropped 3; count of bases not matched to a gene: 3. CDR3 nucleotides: TGTGCCAGCAGTTACGGGGGGACAGGGGAAGAGACCCAGTACTTC. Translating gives CASSYGGTGEETQYF.

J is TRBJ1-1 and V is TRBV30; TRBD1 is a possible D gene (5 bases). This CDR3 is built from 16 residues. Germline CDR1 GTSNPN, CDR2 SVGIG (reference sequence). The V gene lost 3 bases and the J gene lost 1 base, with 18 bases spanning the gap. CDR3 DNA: TGTGCCTGGAGGGATCAAAACGACAGCGAGAACACTGAAGCTTTCTTT. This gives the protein CAWRDQNDSENTEAFF.

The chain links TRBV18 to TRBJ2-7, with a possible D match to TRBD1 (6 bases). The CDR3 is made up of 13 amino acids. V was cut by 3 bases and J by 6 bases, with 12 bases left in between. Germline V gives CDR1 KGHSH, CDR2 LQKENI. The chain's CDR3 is CASSPTGPSEQYF. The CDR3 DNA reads TGTGCCAGCTCACCGACAGGCCCCAGCGAGCAGTACTTC.

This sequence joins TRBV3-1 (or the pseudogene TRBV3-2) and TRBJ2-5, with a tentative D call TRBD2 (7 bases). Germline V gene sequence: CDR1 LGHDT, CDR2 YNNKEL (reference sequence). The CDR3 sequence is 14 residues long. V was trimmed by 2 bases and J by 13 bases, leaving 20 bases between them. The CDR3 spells CASSQITGAGARYF. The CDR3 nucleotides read TGTGCCAGCAGCCAAATCACCGGCGCGGGGGCACGGTACTTC.

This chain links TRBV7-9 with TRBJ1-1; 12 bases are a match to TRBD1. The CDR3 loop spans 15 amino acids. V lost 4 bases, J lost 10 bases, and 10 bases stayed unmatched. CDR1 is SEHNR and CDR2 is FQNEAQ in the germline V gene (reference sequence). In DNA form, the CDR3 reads TGTGCCAGCAGCTCACAAGGGACAGGGGGCTATGGAGCTTTCTTT. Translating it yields CASSSQGTGGYGAFF.

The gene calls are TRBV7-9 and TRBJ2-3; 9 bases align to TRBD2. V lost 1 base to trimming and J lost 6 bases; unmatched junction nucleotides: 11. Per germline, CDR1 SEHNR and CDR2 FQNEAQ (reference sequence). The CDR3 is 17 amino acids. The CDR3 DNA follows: TGTGCCAGCAGCTTAGGGAGGAACGCGGGAGGGCCGGATACGCAGTATTTT. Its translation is CASSLGRNAGGPDTQYF.

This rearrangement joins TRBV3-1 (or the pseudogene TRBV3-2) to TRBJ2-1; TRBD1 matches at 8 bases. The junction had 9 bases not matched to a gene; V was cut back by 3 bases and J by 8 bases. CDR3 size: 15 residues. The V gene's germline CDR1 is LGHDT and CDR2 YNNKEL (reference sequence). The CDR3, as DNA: TGTGCCAGCAGCCAGGCGGACAGGGTGGACTATGAGCAGTTCTTC. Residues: CASSQADRVDYEQFF.

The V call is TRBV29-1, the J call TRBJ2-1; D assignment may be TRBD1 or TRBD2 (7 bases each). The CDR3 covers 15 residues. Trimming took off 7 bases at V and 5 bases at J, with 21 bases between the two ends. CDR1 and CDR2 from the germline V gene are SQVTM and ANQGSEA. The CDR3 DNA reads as TGCAGCGCTGGGAGGGGACAGCTCCCCCACAATGAGCAGTTCTTC. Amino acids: CSAGRGQLPHNEQFF.